The 16 T cell receptor beta chains below come from one sample, sequenced in a study of early T cells in non-severe SARS-CoV-2 infection. MiXCR was run by TCRdb on the 5' RACE reads, yielding one entry per CDR3 protein. The sample holds fewer than 75,000 distinct CDR3 sequences, roughly a fifth seen once. The source was whole blood, collected at baseline. These receptors were taken from an adult who was a healthcare worker with PCR-confirmed SARS-CoV-2 infection or an uninfected control (not recorded which).

This clonotype was counted a few times. This chain connects TRBV4-1 to TRBJ2-3, with D possibly being TRBD1 (5 bases). The CDR3 sequence is 16 residues long. Trimming took 1 base from V and 2 from J, leaving 13 bases between them. Germline V CDR1 and CDR2: MGHRA, YSYEKL. DNA of the CDR3: TGCGCCAGCAGCCAAGTGGTGGCAGGGTTCACAGATACGCAGTATTTT. This sequence encodes CASSQVVAGFTDTQYF.

The chain has TRBV7-2 and TRBJ2-7; a weak D match, TRBD2 (5 bases). V was clipped by 1 base and J by 9 bases, with 25 bases between them. This CDR3 has 17 amino acids. CDR1 and CDR2 (germline): SGHTA, FQGNSA. CDR3 DNA: TGTGCCAGCAGCTTAGAAGGGAGACTAACTCTACTACGAGGGCAGTACTTC. This gives the protein CASSLEGRLTLLRGQYF.

The gene calls are TRBV3-1 and TRBJ2-1, with D perhaps matching TRBD1 or TRBD2 (5 bases each). The CDR3 is 15 amino acids. V lost 9 bases, J lost 9 bases, and 24 bases lay in between. CDR1 is LGHDT, CDR2 YNNKEL, per germline (reference sequence). CDR3 bases: TGTGCCAGTTCATGGACGGGACCCAGGAATCTTGAGCAGTTCTTC. Its protein is CASSWTGPRNLEQFF.

V and J are TRBV6-4 and TRBJ2-1; D is unresolved. The V end lost 4 bases, the J end lost 5 bases, and 9 bases lay between the germline ends. Germline lookup yields CDR1 MRHNA and CDR2 SNTAGT. The CDR3 totals 13 residues. CDR3 sequence reads: CASSVDLNNEQFF. Here the CDR3 DNA reads TGTGCCAGCAGTGTTGATCTAAACAATGAGCAGTTCTTC.

This clonotype was seen only a few times. V and J are TRBV5-1 and TRBJ2-1; TRBD2 might be the D (5 bases). The CDR3 is 17 residues long. The ends were cut back, 0 bases at V and 6 bases at J, with 19 bases in the middle. The germline V gene encodes CDR1 SGHRS and CDR2 YFSETQ. The CDR3 DNA is TGCGCCAGCAGCTTGGTGGGTAGCAGGCATACTAGCAATGAGCAGTTCTTC. The encoded protein is CASSLVGSRHTSNEQFF.

This clonotype turned up a few times. The rearrangement uses TRBV9 and TRBJ2-7, with 10 nucleotides matching TRBD2. This CDR3 is 14 amino acids long. The germline CDR1 and CDR2 sequences are SGDLS and YYNGEE. V shed 4 bases, J shed 3 bases, and the junction held 4 bases outside the gene matches. CDR3 DNA sequence: TGTGCCAGCAGCATAGCGGGGGGCCTCTACGAGCAGTACTTC. Translated: CASSIAGGLYEQYF.

CDR3 sequence (DNA): TGTGCCAGCACCGAAGCCGGTTTTACTGAAGCTTTCTTT. Translation: CASTEAGFTEAFF. The chain has TRBV3-1 and TRBJ1-1; the D is unclear. Per germline, CDR1 LGHDT and CDR2 YNNKEL (reference sequence). V lost 7 bases to trimming and J lost 5 bases, with 14 bases between them. This CDR3 region has 13 residues.

This clonotype has more than one count but fewer than ten. The CDR3 DNA sequence: TGTGCCAGCTCCCCTACTGAGGCAAATCAGCCCCAGCATTTT. It codes for CASSPTEANQPQHF. The chain is built from TRBV18 and TRBJ1-5; D is undetermined. V lost 6 bases, J lost 4 bases, and 13 bases lay in between. This CDR3 comprises 14 residues. Germline assignment: CDR1 KGHSH and CDR2 LQKENI.

The rearrangement uses TRBV15 and TRBJ2-6, with unresolved D. Germline V CDR1 and CDR2: LNHNV, YYDKDF (reference sequence). The CDR3 runs to 16 residues. Trimming removed 0 bases at V and 0 bases at J, with 6 bases between. The CDR3 loop is CATSRDAVSGANVLTF. CDR3 nucleotide sequence: TGTGCCACCAGCAGAGATGCCGTCTCTGGGGCCAACGTCCTGACTTTC.

V gene TRBV4-2 combines with J gene TRBJ2-7, with D unresolved. V lost 5 bases, J lost 6 bases, and 14 bases lay in between. The CDR3 is 13 amino acids. Germline V gene sequence: CDR1 LGHNA, CDR2 YNFKEQ. CDR3: CASSSQSYAEQYF. The CDR3 DNA sequence: TGTGCCAGCAGCTCACAATCCTACGCCGAGCAGTACTTC.

This clonotype was counted between two and nine times. CDR3 amino acids: CSVDIAGEQETQYF. The CDR3 DNA sequence: TGCAGCGTTGACATAGCGGGGGAGCAAGAGACCCAGTACTTC. The chain links TRBV29-1 to TRBJ2-5, with 9 bases matching TRBD2. Germline values: CDR1 SQVTM, CDR2 ANQGSEA. This CDR3 spans 14 amino acids. Trimming cost V 3 bases and J 2 bases; bases outside gene matches: 4.

This clonotype was observed a few times. The CDR3 nucleotides read TGCGCCAGCAGCTTGAGAGCGGGGGGCACAGATACGCAGTATTTT. Residues: CASSLRAGGTDTQYF. This rearrangement joins TRBV5-1 to TRBJ2-3, with TRBD2 matching over 8 bases. V lost 1 base, J lost 1 base, and 2 bases stayed unmatched. The CDR3 sequence is 15 residues long. The germline CDR1 and CDR2 sequences are SGHRS and YFSETQ. Full variable domain (missing parts from reference TRBV5-1 and TRBJ2-3): KAGVTQTPRYLIKTRGQQVTLSCSPISGHRSVSWYQQTPGQGLQFLFEYFSETQRNKGNFPGRFSGRQFSNSRSEMNVSTLELGDSALYLCASSLRAGGTDTQYFGPGTRLTVL.

CDR3 in amino acids: CASSLGDRGYNEQFF. CDR3 DNA: TGTGCCAGCAGCTTAGGGGACAGGGGTTACAATGAGCAGTTCTTC. V gene TRBV7-9 combines with J gene TRBJ2-1; 10 nucleotides line up with TRBD1. The CDR3 covers 15 residues. Trimming removed 1 base from V and 4 bases from J; junction bases left unmatched: 1. Germline-derived CDR1 and CDR2 are SEHNR and FQNEAQ (reference sequence).

The CDR3 is CASSWDRPMNTEAFF. The CDR3 region has the DNA TGTGCCAGCAGCTGGGACAGGCCGATGAACACTGAAGCTTTCTTT. V is TRBV5-4 and J is TRBJ1-1; 8 bases are a match to TRBD1. This CDR3 is built from 15 residues. V shed 3 bases, J shed 0 bases, and the junction held 4 bases outside the gene matches. Germline CDR1 and CDR2: SGHNT and YYREEE (reference sequence). The full variable domain, in which reference TRBV5-4 and TRBJ1-1 provide the parts outside the CDR3, is ETGVTQSPTHLIKTRGQQVTLRCSSQSGHNTVSWYQQALGQGPQFIFQYYREEENGRGNFPPRFSGLQFPNYSSELNVNALELDDSALYLCASSWDRPMNTEAFFGQGTRLTVV.

This clonotype has just a few counts. The chain uses TRBV12-3 or TRBV12-4 and TRBJ2-7; 8 bases line up with TRBD2. This CDR3 comprises 14 residues. With V trimmed by 2 bases and J by 4 bases, 4 bases remained unmatched. The CDR3, as DNA: TGTGCCAGCAGTTTACGGACTAGCATTTACGAGCAGTACTTC. Its protein is CASSLRTSIYEQYF.

This chain joins TRBV20-1 and TRBJ1-3; D call uncertain. V lost 0 bases and J lost 0, with 6 bases in between. CDR1 is DFQATT, CDR2 SNEGSKA, per germline (reference sequence). The CDR3 has 14 residues. The CDR3 DNA is TGCAGTGCTAGAGATTCGGGCTCTGGAAACACCATATATTTT. This gives the protein CSARDSGSGNTIYF.